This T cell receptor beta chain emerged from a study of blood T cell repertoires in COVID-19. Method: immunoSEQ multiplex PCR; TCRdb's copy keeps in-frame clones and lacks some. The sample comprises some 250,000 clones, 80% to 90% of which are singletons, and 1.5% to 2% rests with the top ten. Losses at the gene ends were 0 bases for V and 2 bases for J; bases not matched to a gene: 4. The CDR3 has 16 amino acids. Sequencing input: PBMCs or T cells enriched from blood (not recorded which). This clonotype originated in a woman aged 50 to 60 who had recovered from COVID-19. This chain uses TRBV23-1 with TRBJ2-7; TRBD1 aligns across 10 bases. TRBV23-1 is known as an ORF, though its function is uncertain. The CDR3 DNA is TGCGCCAGCAGTCAATCGTTGGGACAGGGGACCTACGAGCAGTACTTC. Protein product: CASSQSLGQGTYEQYF.